The next 10 T cell receptor beta chains were all read from a single sample in a study of blood T cell repertoires in COVID-19 (dated by TCRdb to between 2020 and 2021). Library generation was performed with the immunoSEQ multiplex PCR assay. Entries here come from immuneACCESS through TCRdb and include only in-frame sequences with V and J called. Some clones fail to appear in such tables; in the studies checked, an unresolved V gene covers under half of the shortfall, and the cause of the remainder is unknown. This sample is represented by 84,000 or so clones; over 65% of them were singletons. The ten top clones hold around 50% of the sample. Source material: peripheral blood. The receptor set was obtained from a human donor in a cohort sampled during active COVID-19.

This clone was seen only a few times. The chain uses TRBV11-2 and TRBJ2-1; D is unclear. The germline CDR1 and CDR2 sequences are SGHAT and FQNNGV. The CDR3 sequence is 15 residues long. V lost 0 bases to trimming and J lost 10 bases, with 16 bases between them. CDR3 in DNA: TGTGCCAGCAGCTTAGACGGTAGCCGAGGTGGCGAGCAGTTCTTC. Its protein product is CASSLDGSRGGEQFF. The complete variable domain, with remaining parts taken from reference TRBV11-2 and TRBJ2-1, reads EAGVAQSPRYKIIEKRQSVAFWCNPISGHATLYWYQQILGQGPKLLIQFQNNGVVDDSQLPKDRFSAERLKGVDSTLKIQPAKLEDSAVYLCASSLDGSRGGEQFFGPGTRLTVL.

V is TRBV11-1 and J is TRBJ2-7, with a tentative D call TRBD2 (5 bases). Trimming cost V 2 bases and J 3 bases, with 8 bases left between them. There are 13 residues in the CDR3. Germline CDR1 reads SGHAT; CDR2 reads FQDESV (reference sequence). The CDR3 loop is CASSLNRGYEQYF. CDR3 DNA sequence: TGTGCCAGCAGCTTAAATCGGGGCTACGAGCAGTACTTC.

This clone was seen only once. J is TRBJ2-5 and V is TRBV7-8; 11 nucleotides line up with TRBD1. The CDR3 consists of 16 residues. V shed 5 bases, J shed 5 bases, and the junction held 10 bases outside the gene matches. Germline CDR1 SGHVS, CDR2 FQNEAQ. The CDR3 sequence is CASSPPGTGGYETQYF. The CDR3 region has the DNA TGTGCCAGCAGCCCCCCCGGGACAGGGGGATATGAGACCCAGTACTTC.

The chain carries TRBV3-1 (or the pseudogene TRBV3-2) and TRBJ1-1; D is perhaps TRBD1 (5 bases). Per germline, CDR1 LGHDT and CDR2 YNNKEL (reference sequence). This CDR3 contains 11 residues. V lost 6 bases, J lost 5 bases, and 7 bases lay in between. CDR3 residues: CASRGATEAFF. Written as DNA, the CDR3 is TGTGCCAGCAGAGGGGCAACTGAAGCTTTCTTT.

This chain joins TRBV6-2 or TRBV6-3 and TRBJ2-7, with TRBD2 matching over 9 bases. This CDR3 spans 14 amino acids. V shed 2 bases and J 3 bases; nucleotides not matched to a gene: 2. CDR1 and CDR2 from the germline V gene are MNHEY and SVGEGT. The CDR3 is CASSYRAGGYEQYF. The CDR3 DNA is TGTGCCAGCAGTTACAGAGCGGGAGGCTACGAGCAGTACTTC.

In this sample, this clone turned up a few times. This chain uses TRBV2 with TRBJ1-5, with 8 nucleotides matching TRBD1. CDR1 and CDR2 (germline): SNHLY, FYNNEI. The CDR3 length is 15 residues. The ends lost 2 bases at V and 3 bases at J; junction bases unmatched: 3. CDR3 sequence reads: CASSERDRNNQPQHF. The CDR3 DNA is TGTGCCAGCAGTGAACGGGACAGGAACAATCAGCCCCAGCATTTT.

This chain connects TRBV6-5 to TRBJ2-4; D gene unclear. Germline V lookup: CDR1 MNHEY, CDR2 SVGAGI. V was shortened by 6 bases and J by 5 bases, with 17 bases between the two germline ends. The CDR3 loop spans 15 amino acids. CDR3 sequence (DNA): TGTGCCAGCAGCACCGGGTGGGTAACCGAAAACATTCAGTACTTC. It specifies CASSTGWVTENIQYF.

This rearrangement joins TRBV5-8 to TRBJ2-3; 9 bases match TRBD2. Germline CDR1 and CDR2: SGHTS and YDEGEE. The CDR3 is 16 amino acids. Trimming at V came to 0 bases and at J to 2 bases, leaving 4 bases not matched to a gene. In nucleotides, the CDR3 is TGTGCCAGCAGCTTGGGTAGCGGGAGAACCACAGATACGCAGTATTTT. Amino acid sequence: CASSLGSGRTTDTQYF.

The chain carries TRBV30 and TRBJ2-3; D call uncertain. In germline, CDR1 is GTSNPN, CDR2 SVGIG (reference sequence). This CDR3 has 14 amino acids. V lost 2 bases and J 1 base, leaving 10 bases between the germline ends. The CDR3 reads CAWSIRSRTDTQYF. In nucleotides, the CDR3 is TGTGCCTGGAGTATAAGGAGTCGCACAGATACGCAGTATTTT. Based on the CDR3 plus reference TRBV30 and TRBJ2-3, the full variable domain is SQTIHQWPATLVQPVGSPLSLECTVEGTSNPNLYWYRQAAGRGLQLLFYSVGIGQISSEVPQNLSASRPQDRQFILSSKKLLLSDSGFYLCAWSIRSRTDTQYFGPGTRLTVL.

V is TRBV4-1 and J is TRBJ2-5, with D possibly being TRBD1 (5 bases). V was trimmed by 2 bases and J by 4 bases, leaving 17 bases between them. The CDR3 spans 16 residues. Germline V gene data show CDR1 as MGHRA and CDR2 as YSYEKL. CDR3 in amino acids: CASSQKGRPFTETQYF. The CDR3 nucleotides read TGCGCCAGCAGCCAAAAGGGGCGCCCGTTCACAGAGACCCAGTACTTC.